Below are 8 T cell receptor beta chains sequenced from a single sample in a study of T cells in Graves' hyperthyroidism and ophthalmopathy. TCR beta CDR3 regions were amplified from RNA transcripts. HTBI primers were employed in a first-round RT-PCR of the TCR CDR3. Using its own MiXCR run on the multiplex PCR reads, TCRdb lists one record per CDR3 protein. The table records around 610,000 distinct CDR3 sequences, about 14% of them present only once. The source material was blood. These TCRs come from a woman aged 40 to 50 with Graves' ophthalmopathy.

The V call is TRBV4-1, the J call TRBJ1-1; D is possibly TRBD1 (5 bases). Trimming left V 0 bases short and J 3 bases short, with 11 bases between. CDR3 length: 15 amino acids. Germline values: CDR1 MGHRA, CDR2 YSYEKL. The CDR3, as DNA: TGCGCCAGCAGCCAAGATAGTGGGGCTGACACTGAAGCTTTCTTT. Residues: CASSQDSGADTEAFF.

This clonotype has ten or more counts. This chain connects TRBV12-3 or TRBV12-4 to TRBJ1-1; 7 bases align to TRBD1. The V gene end was trimmed by 7 bases and the J gene end by 2 bases; junction bases not matched to a gene: 7. The CDR3 extends over 14 amino acids. CDR3 sequence reads: CASTQGQSNTEAFF. As DNA, the CDR3 is TGTGCCAGCACCCAGGGACAGAGCAACACTGAAGCTTTCTTT.

This clonotype was detected ten times or more. The chain is built from TRBV6-2 or TRBV6-3 and TRBJ2-5; 10 nucleotides agree with TRBD2. The CDR3 runs to 17 residues. After removal of 1 base from V and 4 bases from J, the junction contained 9 bases not matched to a gene. CDR1 is MNHEY, CDR2 SVGEGT, per germline. CDR3: CASSYYLAGVEGETQYF. Here the CDR3 DNA reads TGTGCCAGCAGTTACTACCTAGCGGGAGTAGAAGGAGAGACCCAGTACTTC.

At least ten counts were recorded for this clonotype. The chain joins TRBV15 to TRBJ2-2, with TRBD2 matching over 11 bases. Germline CDR1 LNHNV, CDR2 YYDKDF (reference sequence). CDR3 length equals 16 residues. The trim removed 3 bases at V and 5 bases at J, leaving 5 bases unmatched. The CDR3 loop reads CATSSASGRMTGELFF. CDR3 DNA: TGTGCCACCAGCAGCGCTAGCGGGAGGATGACCGGGGAGCTGTTTTTT.

The sample holds many counts of this clonotype. The chain employs TRBV19 and TRBJ1-2, with TRBD1 matching 10 bases. Losses at the gene ends were 5 bases for V and 12 bases for J; bases not matched to a gene: 9. The CDR3 sequence is 13 residues long. The V gene's germline CDR1 is LNHDA and CDR2 SQIVND (reference sequence). The DNA of the CDR3 is TGTGCCAGTAGTCTGCGGGACAGGGGATATCACACCTTC. Protein: CASSLRDRGYHTF.

This clonotype came up once. The chain combines TRBV4-2 with TRBJ1-1; D is undetermined. V was cut by 0 bases and J by 0 bases, with 5 bases left in between. The CDR3 has 14 amino acids. Germline V gene sequence: CDR1 LGHNA, CDR2 YNFKEQ. The CDR3 DNA follows: TGTGCCAGCAGCCAAGATTCCGTGAACACTGAAGCTTTCTTT. Amino acids: CASSQDSVNTEAFF.

V is TRBV7-2 and J is TRBJ2-5; 9 nucleotides line up with TRBD2. Looked up from germline, CDR1 is SGHTA and CDR2 is FQGNSA. The V gene end was trimmed by 7 bases and the J gene end by 2 bases; junction bases not matched to a gene: 8. CDR3 length equals 15 residues. This chain's CDR3 is CASNLRAGGQETQYF. The CDR3 DNA is TGTGCCAGCAACCTTAGAGCGGGAGGACAAGAGACCCAGTACTTC.

This clonotype was recorded a few times. This CDR3 is CSVEDWERESTDTQYF. The CDR3 nucleotides are TGCAGCGTTGAAGATTGGGAGCGGGAGAGCACAGATACGCAGTATTTT. This rearrangement joins TRBV29-1 to TRBJ2-3; 8 bases map to TRBD2. The V gene's germline CDR1 is SQVTM and CDR2 ANQGSEA. The CDR3 runs 16 residues. Unmatched junction bases numbered 5, after V lost 0 bases and J lost 0 bases.